The T cell receptor (beta chain) under discussion was sequenced for a study of shared clonotypes between healthy human individuals (dated by TCRdb to 2019 to 2021). Regarding the research as a whole: A couple of women and a few men aged 18 to 49 years were included in the cohort. To estimate repertoire size and how much clonotypes are shared between individuals, the study performed deep sequencing of blood TCR repertoires from roughly five healthy adults. To increase sequencing depth and limit assay-specific biases, different laboratories used diverse techniques to prepare libraries and sequence TCR repertoires. For each donor, CD4 naive and CD4 memory were each run on three plates, CD8 naive on two plates, and CD8 memory on one plate. Leukapheresis yielded between about 0.94 and 9 billion PBMCs per donor. Points the paper makes about the study in general: Higher generation probabilities were observed for clonotypes shared by all four sorted-subset donors than for non-shared clonotypes. Rarefaction of sorted-subset datasets indicated incomplete sequencing despite the large sequencing depth. Because the study included only a small number of donors, the genetic and exposure-history diversity represented was limited. Naive subsets generally had larger estimated clonotype richness than memory subsets. About 5% of naive CD4, 3.5% of naive CD8, 2.3% of memory CD4, and approximately 0.39% of memory CD8 clonotypes were shared across a few donors. Pairwise subsampling indicated that sequencing depth was expected to affect the degree of clonotype sharing among donors. Only blood was sampled, and tissue TCR repertoires likely differ from those in blood.

CD8 naive samples were CD45RO-negative cells positively selected for CCR7, giving a CD45RA+CCR7+ population that excluded TemRA cells. Donors were healthy HIV-negative adults with no recently reported acute infections or vaccinations. All donors were Caucasian adults living in Nashville, Tennessee, USA. Blood was obtained by leukapheresis, after which PBMCs were separated by Ficoll-Histopaque density gradient centrifugation and cryopreserved in liquid nitrogen vapor phase. Analytical flow cytometry was used to check the purity and quantity of each magnetically sorted T cell population. Each sorted fraction had its genomic DNA isolated and then quantified by UV absorbance on a Nanodrop 2000c. Reading from cysteine to phenylalanine, the CDR3 counts 14 amino acids. Here the CDR3 DNA is all that survives: 42 bases in frame from base 1. V loses 3 bases of germline sequence and J loses 6 bases, and the interval between the two ends is 11 bases. According to the germline V gene, CDR1 reads MNHNS and CDR2 reads SASEGT.

Using the deep immunoSEQ assay, TCR CDR3 regions were amplified from genomic DNA by multiplex PCR. For each cell subset, the extracted genomic DNA was distributed evenly across all wells of several immunoSEQ 96-well plates, and each plate served as one replicate. For sorted subsets, each replicate PCR was loaded with roughly 190 ng genomic DNA, equivalent to 30,000 or so T cell genomes. Purified libraries were quantified with a Qubit 3.0 fluorometer, sized on a Bioanalyzer 2100, and re-quantified with the KAPA Library Quantification kit. Every immunoSEQ 96-well plate was sequenced on a dedicated single-read 150-cycle Illumina NextSeq 550 flow cell. The study's own analysis went as follows. The immunoSEQ output contained only junctional sequences without quality scores, so filtering could not match that applied to full-length reads. Sequences were annotated with PyIR, a Python wrapper for IgBLAST v1.9, using IMGT germline references to assign V/J genes and CDR3. Reads with weak V/J assignments (E-value above 1e-6), missing CDR3, stop codons, out-of-frame junctions, or ambiguous translated residues were removed. V3J clonotypes were defined as sequences sharing an identical inferred V gene, J gene, and CDR3 amino acid sequence. The percentage overlap between two repertoires was calculated by dividing the number of shared unique clonotypes by the size of the smaller repertoire. RTK rarefaction, the Chao1 estimator, and Recon v2.1 estimates of unobserved clonotypes were used to assess repertoire richness. Generation probabilities for all TCRbeta clonotypes obtained by the gDNA method from four donors were computed using OLGA. TCRdb mirrors the immuneACCESS table, restricted to in-frame sequences. Some clones are absent from its copies; in checked studies, under half trace to an unresolved V gene, and the reason for the others is unknown. V and J calls and clone size are given by that table; D and trimming were obtained from the DNA. This sample has just over 2,000,000 clones in its table, and approximately 94% of those were observed once. The ten largest make up roughly 1.1% of the sample.

For this clone: Its antigen is unknown. No much larger clone is present one base from it, and per-base qualities are unavailable.

The sample consisted of naive CD8+ T cells sorted from blood. What this sample's cell subset or site label stands for: CD45RA+CCR7+. The chain is assembled from TRBV6-1 and TRBJ2-2; the D gene lacks a confident call. The receptor's source is a man aged 18 to 30 in good health. In nucleotides, the sequence is TGTGCCAGCAGTGACCACATGGGTCCCGGGGAGCTGTTTTTT. Its protein is CASSDHMGPGELFF.